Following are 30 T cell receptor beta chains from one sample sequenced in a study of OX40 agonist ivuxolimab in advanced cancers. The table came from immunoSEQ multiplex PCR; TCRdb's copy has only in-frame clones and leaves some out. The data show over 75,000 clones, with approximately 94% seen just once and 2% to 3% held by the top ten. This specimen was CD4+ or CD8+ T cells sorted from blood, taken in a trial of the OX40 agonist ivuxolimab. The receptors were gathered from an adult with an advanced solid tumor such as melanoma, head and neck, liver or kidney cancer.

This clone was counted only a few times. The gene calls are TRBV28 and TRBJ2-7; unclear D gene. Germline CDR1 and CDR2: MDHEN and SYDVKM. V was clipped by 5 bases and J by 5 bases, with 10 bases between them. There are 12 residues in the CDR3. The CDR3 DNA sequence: TGTGCCAGCAGTCTCACAAGGGACGAGCAGTACTTC. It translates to CASSLTRDEQYF. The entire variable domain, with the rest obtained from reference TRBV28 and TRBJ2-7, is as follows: DVKVTQSSRYLVKRTGEKVFLECVQDMDHENMFWYRQDPGLGLRLIYFSYDVKMKEKGDIPEGYSVSREKKERFSLILESASTNQTSMYLCASSLTRDEQYFGPGTRLTVT.

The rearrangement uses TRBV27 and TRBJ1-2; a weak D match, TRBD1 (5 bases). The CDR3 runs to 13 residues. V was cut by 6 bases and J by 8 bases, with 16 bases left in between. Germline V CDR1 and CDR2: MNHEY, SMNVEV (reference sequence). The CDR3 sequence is CASRLGGVGGYTF. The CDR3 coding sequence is TGTGCCAGCAGGTTGGGGGGGGTAGGCGGCTACACCTTC.

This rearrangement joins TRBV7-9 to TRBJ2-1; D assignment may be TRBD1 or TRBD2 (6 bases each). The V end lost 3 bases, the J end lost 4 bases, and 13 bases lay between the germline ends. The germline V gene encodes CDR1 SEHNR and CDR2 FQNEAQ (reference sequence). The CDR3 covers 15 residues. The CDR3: CASSFPGAQYNEQFF. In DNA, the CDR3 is TGTGCCAGCAGCTTCCCGGGGGCACAATACAATGAGCAGTTCTTC.

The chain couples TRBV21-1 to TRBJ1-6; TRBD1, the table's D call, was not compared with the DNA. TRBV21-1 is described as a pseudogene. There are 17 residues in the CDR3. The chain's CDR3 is CASSKEVGSRVDSPLHF. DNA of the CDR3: TGTGCCAGCAGCAAAGAGGTGGGGTCCAGGGTGGATTCACCCCTCCACTTT.

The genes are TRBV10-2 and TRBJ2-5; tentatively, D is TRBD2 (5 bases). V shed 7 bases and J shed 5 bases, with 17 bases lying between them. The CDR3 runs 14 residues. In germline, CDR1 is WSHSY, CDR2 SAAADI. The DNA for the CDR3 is TGCGCCAGCAAGGGAGCAGGCGCCGCTGAGACCCAGTACTTC. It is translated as CASKGAGAAETQYF.

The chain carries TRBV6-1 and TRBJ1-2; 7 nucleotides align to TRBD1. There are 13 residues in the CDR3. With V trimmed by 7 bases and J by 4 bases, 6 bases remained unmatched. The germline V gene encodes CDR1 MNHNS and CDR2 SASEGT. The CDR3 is CASNQGGGYGYTF. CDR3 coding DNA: TGTGCCAGCAACCAGGGGGGAGGCTATGGCTACACCTTC.

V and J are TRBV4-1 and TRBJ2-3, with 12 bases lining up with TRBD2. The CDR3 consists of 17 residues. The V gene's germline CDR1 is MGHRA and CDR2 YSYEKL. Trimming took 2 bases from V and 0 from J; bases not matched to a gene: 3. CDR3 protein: CASSQWTSGASTDTQYF. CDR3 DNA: TGCGCCAGCAGCCAATGGACTAGCGGGGCTAGCACAGATACGCAGTATTTT.

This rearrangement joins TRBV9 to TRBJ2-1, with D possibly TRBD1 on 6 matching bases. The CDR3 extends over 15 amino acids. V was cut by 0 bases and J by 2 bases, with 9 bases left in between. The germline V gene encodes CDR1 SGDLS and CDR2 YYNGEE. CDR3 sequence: CASSVAGTTYNEQFF. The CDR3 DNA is TGTGCCAGCAGCGTAGCCGGGACAACCTACAATGAGCAGTTCTTC.

CDR3 residues: CASRLTGVTHNEQFF. The CDR3 DNA reads as TGTGCCAGCAGATTGACAGGGGTGACACACAATGAGCAGTTCTTC. This chain uses TRBV27 with TRBJ2-1; 8 nucleotides line up with TRBD1. The CDR3 has 15 amino acids. Unmatched junction bases numbered 9, after V lost 6 bases and J lost 5 bases. Per germline, CDR1 MNHEY and CDR2 SMNVEV (reference sequence).

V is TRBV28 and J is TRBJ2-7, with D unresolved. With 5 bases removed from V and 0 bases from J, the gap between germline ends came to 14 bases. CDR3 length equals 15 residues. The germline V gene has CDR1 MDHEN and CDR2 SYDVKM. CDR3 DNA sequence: TGTGCCAGCAGTCCCCGGACGGAGAGCTCCTACGAGCAGTACTTC. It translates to CASSPRTESSYEQYF.

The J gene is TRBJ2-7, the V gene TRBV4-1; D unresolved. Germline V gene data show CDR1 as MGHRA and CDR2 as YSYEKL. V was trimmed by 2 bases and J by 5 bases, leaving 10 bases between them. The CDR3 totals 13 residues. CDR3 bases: TGCGCCAGCAGCCAACTCGAGGCGGACGAGCAGTACTTC. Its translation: CASSQLEADEQYF.

The CDR3 sequence is CATGRVTDNEQFF. In DNA form, the CDR3 reads TGTGCCACCGGGAGAGTCACCGACAATGAGCAGTTCTTC. The rearrangement uses TRBV15 and TRBJ2-1, with D possibly matching TRBD2 (5 bases). The CDR3 has 13 amino acids. Between the trimmed V and J ends, which lost 8 bases and 5 bases, there was a span of 13 bases. The germline CDR1 and CDR2 sequences are LNHNV and YYDKDF (reference sequence).

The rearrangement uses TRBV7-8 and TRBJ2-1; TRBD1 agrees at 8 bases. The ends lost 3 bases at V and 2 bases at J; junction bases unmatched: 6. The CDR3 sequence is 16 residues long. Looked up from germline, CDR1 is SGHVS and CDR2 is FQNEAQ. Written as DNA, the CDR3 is TGTGCCAGCAGCTTCCCGGGACAGGCTACCTACAATGAGCAGTTCTTC. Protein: CASSFPGQATYNEQFF.

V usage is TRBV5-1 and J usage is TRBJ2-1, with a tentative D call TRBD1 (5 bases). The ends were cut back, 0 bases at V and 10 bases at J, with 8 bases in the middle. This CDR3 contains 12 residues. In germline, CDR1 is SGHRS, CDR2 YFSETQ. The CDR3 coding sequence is TGCGCCAGCAGCTTGGCGGCAGGGGAGCAGTTCTTC. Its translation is CASSLAAGEQFF.

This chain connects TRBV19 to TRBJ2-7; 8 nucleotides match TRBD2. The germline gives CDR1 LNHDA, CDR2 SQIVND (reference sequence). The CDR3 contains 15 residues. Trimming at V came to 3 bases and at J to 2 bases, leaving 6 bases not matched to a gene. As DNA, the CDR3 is TGTGCCAGTAGTATCGGGAGGGGCGGGACCTACGAGCAGTACTTC. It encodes CASSIGRGGTYEQYF.

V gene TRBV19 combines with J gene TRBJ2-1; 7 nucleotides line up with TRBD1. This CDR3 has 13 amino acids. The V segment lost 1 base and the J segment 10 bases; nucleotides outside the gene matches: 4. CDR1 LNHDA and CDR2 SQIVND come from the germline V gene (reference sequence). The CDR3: CASSIADRVEQFF. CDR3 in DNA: TGTGCCAGTAGTATAGCCGACAGGGTCGAGCAGTTCTTC.

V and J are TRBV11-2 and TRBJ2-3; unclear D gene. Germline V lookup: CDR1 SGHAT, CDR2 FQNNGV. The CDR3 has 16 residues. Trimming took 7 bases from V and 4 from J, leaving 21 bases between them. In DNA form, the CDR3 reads TGTGCCAGCACCGAAAGGCCAAGGGAATGGTCAGATACGCAGTATTTT. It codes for CASTERPREWSDTQYF.

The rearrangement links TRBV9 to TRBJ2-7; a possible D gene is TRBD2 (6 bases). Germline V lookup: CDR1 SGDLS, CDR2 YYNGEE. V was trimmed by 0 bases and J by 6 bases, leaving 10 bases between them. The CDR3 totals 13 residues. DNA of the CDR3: TGTGCCAGCAGCGTAGGAGGTAGCGGCGAGCAGTACTTC. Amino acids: CASSVGGSGEQYF.

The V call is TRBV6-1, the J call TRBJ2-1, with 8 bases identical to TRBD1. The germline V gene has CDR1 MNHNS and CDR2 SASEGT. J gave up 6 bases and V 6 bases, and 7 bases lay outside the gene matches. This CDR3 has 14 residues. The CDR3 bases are TGTGCCAGCAGAGTCGGACAGGGACCCAATGAGCAGTTCTTC. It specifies CASRVGQGPNEQFF.

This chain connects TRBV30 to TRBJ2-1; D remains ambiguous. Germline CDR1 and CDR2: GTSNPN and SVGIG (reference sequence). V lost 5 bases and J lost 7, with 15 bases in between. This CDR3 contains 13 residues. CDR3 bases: TGTGCCTGGTCCGGGCCTGGATCTAATGAGCAGTTCTTC. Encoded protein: CAWSGPGSNEQFF.

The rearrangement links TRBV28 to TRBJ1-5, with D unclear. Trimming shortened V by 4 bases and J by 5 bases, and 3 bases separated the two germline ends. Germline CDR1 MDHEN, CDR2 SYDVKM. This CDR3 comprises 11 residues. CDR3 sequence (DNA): TGTGCCAGCAGTTGGGATCAGCCCCAGCATTTT. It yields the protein CASSWDQPQHF.

The CDR3 sequence: CASSPPGLSTDTQYF. In DNA, the CDR3 is TGTGCCAGCAGCCCCCCGGGACTGAGCACAGATACGCAGTATTTT. This rearrangement joins TRBV7-8 to TRBJ2-3, with D perhaps TRBD2 (6 bases). V lost 5 bases and J lost 0, with 12 bases in between. This CDR3 spans 15 amino acids. Germline V gene lookup returns CDR1 SGHVS and CDR2 FQNEAQ.

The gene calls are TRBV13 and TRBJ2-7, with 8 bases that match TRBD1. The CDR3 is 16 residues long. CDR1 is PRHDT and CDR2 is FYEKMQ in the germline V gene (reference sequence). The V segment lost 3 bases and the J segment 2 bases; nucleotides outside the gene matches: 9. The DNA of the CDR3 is TGTGCCAGCAGCTTCGCGTCCGGGACAGGAGCCTACGAGCAGTACTTC. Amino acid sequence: CASSFASGTGAYEQYF.

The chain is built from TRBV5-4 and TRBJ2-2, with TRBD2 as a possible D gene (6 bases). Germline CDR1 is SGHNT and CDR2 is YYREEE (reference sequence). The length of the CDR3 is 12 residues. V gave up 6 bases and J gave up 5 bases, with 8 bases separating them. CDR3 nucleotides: TGTGCCAGCATGCGGGATACCGGGGAGCTGTTTTTT. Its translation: CASMRDTGELFF.

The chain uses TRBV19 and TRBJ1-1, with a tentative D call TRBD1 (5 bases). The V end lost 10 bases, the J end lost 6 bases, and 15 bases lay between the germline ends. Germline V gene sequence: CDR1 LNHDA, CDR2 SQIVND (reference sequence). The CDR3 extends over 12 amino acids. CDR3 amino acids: CATGGGTPEAFF. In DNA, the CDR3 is TGTGCCACCGGCGGGGGGACCCCTGAAGCTTTCTTT.

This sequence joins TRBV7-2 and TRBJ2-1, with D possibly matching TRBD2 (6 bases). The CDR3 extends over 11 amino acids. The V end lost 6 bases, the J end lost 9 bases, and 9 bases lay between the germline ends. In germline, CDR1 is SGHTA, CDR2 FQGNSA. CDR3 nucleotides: TGTGCCAGCAGATGGGGAGGTGAGCAGTTCTTC. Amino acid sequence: CASRWGGEQFF. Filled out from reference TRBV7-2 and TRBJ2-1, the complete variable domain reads GAGVSQSPSNKVTEKGKDVELRCDPISGHTALYWYRQSLGQGLEFLIYFQGNSAPDKSGLPSDRFSAERTGGSVSTLTIQRTQQEDSAVYLCASRWGGEQFFGPGTRLTVL.

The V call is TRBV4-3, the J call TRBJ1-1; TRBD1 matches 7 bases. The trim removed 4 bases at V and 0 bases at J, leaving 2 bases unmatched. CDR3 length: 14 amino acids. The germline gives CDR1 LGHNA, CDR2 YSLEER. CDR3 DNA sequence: TGCGCCAGCAGCCTGGGACAGCTGAACACTGAAGCTTTCTTT. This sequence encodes CASSLGQLNTEAFF.

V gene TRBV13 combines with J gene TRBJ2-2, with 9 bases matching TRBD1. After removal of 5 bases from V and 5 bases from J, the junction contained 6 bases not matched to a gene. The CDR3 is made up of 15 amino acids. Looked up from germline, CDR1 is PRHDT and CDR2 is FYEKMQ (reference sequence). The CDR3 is CASSGGTGRTGELFF. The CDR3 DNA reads TGTGCCAGCAGCGGCGGGACAGGGCGGACCGGGGAGCTGTTTTTT. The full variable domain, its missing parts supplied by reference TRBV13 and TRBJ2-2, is AAGVIQSPRHLIKEKRETATLKCYPIPRHDTVYWYQQGPGQDPQFLISFYEKMQSDKGSIPDRFSAQQFSDYHSELNMSSLELGDSALYFCASSGGTGRTGELFFGEGSRLTVL.

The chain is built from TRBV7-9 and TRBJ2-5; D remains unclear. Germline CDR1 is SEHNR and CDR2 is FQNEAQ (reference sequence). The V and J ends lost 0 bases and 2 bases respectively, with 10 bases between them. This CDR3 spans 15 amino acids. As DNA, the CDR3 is TGTGCCAGCAGCTTAGCTTCCGGCAGTCAAGAGACCCAGTACTTC. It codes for CASSLASGSQETQYF.

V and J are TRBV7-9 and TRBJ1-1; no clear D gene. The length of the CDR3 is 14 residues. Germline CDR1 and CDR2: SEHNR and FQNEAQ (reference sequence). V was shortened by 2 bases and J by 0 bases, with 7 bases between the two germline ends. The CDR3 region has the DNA TGTGCCAGCAGCTTATCGGATCTGAACACTGAAGCTTTCTTT. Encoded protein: CASSLSDLNTEAFF.